These 21 T cell receptor beta chains were all obtained from the same sample, sequenced in a study of blood T cell repertoires in COVID-19. Sequenced by immunoSEQ multiplex PCR; TCRdb stores in-frame clones only, minus some. The data show about 170,000 clones, approximately 82% seen once. Sequencing used PBMCs or T cells enriched from blood (not recorded which). These receptors came from a man aged 45-65 years who had recovered from COVID-19.

The chain combines TRBV19 with TRBJ1-5, with D unclear. The germline gives CDR1 LNHDA, CDR2 SQIVND (reference sequence). There are 13 residues in the CDR3. The germline V and J ends were trimmed by 2 bases and 5 bases, with 7 bases remaining between them. The DNA of the CDR3 is TGTGCCAGTAGTATACAGCGGGATCAGCCCCAGCATTTT. Translated, it gives CASSIQRDQPQHF.

The chain joins TRBV28 to TRBJ1-6, with D perhaps matching TRBD1 (6 bases). The germline CDR1 and CDR2 sequences are MDHEN and SYDVKM. CDR3 length equals 15 residues. The V and J ends lost 5 bases and 10 bases respectively, with 18 bases between them. CDR3: CASSPPGVSGSPLHF. CDR3 sequence (DNA): TGTGCCAGCAGTCCCCCAGGGGTCTCGGGGTCACCCCTCCACTTT.

The chain has TRBV18 and TRBJ2-3, with no clear D. The CDR3 sequence is 16 residues long. The V and J ends lost 3 bases and 2 bases respectively, with 15 bases between them. The germline CDR1 and CDR2 sequences are KGHSH and LQKENI. CDR3 in amino acids: CASSPPSRQLTDTQYF. The CDR3 nucleotides are TGTGCCAGCTCACCCCCATCCAGGCAGCTCACAGATACGCAGTATTTT.

The V and J genes are TRBV27 and TRBJ2-7, with 7 bases lining up with TRBD1. V was clipped by 3 bases and J by 4 bases; unmatched bases: 12. The CDR3 totals 16 residues. The germline V gene has CDR1 MNHEY and CDR2 SMNVEV (reference sequence). CDR3 nucleotide sequence: TGTGCCAGCAGTTTTCCCCCCGTAGGGGGCGTTTACGAGCAGTACTTC. Protein sequence: CASSFPPVGGVYEQYF.

The CDR3 DNA reads TGCAGTGCTAGTGGAGGGACTAGCGGTTTCCAAGAGACCCAGTACTTC. It codes for CSASGGTSGFQETQYF. The V call is TRBV20-1, the J call TRBJ2-5; 11 positions agree with TRBD2. This CDR3 is 16 amino acids long. The V gene's germline CDR1 is DFQATT and CDR2 SNEGSKA (reference sequence). J lost 1 base, V lost 3 bases, and 7 bases had no gene match.

The gene calls are TRBV5-1 and TRBJ2-2; the match to TRBD1 covers 8 bases. V lost 4 bases, J lost 4 bases, and 6 bases stayed unmatched. This CDR3 region has 15 residues. The germline gives CDR1 SGHRS, CDR2 YFSETQ. CDR3 in amino acids: CASSAGQGFTGELFF. The CDR3 coding sequence is TGCGCCAGCAGCGCTGGACAGGGTTTCACCGGGGAGCTGTTTTTT.

The chain has TRBV14 and TRBJ1-2; D uncertain. Germline lookup yields CDR1 SGHDN and CDR2 FVKESK. The CDR3 is made up of 14 amino acids. Trimming shortened V by 0 bases and J by 5 bases, and 10 bases separated the two germline ends. In nucleotides, the CDR3 is TGTGCCAGCAGCCAAGACGGGGTCCTGTATGGCTACACCTTC. It specifies CASSQDGVLYGYTF.

On this clone: The junction departs from germline at one end; a sequencing error may be responsible. This chain connects TRBV7-2 to TRBJ1-1, with D unclear. Germline V CDR1 and CDR2: SGHTA, FQGNSA. The CDR3 runs to 13 residues. The CDR3 protein is CASTLYMNTEAFF. The CDR3 DNA follows: TGTGCCAGCACCTTATATATGAACACTGAAGCTTTCTTT.

The V call is TRBV7-3, the J call TRBJ1-1; D is possibly TRBD1 (5 bases). The V end was cut by 0 bases, the J end by 2 bases, with 13 bases between. In germline, CDR1 is SGHTA, CDR2 FQGTGA. The CDR3 contains 16 residues. The chain's CDR3 is CASSLTRLQGNTEAFF. Here the CDR3 DNA reads TGTGCCAGCAGCTTAACCCGCCTGCAGGGAAACACTGAAGCTTTCTTT.

The chain couples TRBV18 to TRBJ2-7, with TRBD1 identical over 8 bases. This CDR3 has 15 amino acids. CDR1 KGHSH and CDR2 LQKENI come from the germline V gene. With V trimmed by 4 bases and J by 2 bases, 7 bases remained unmatched. In DNA, the CDR3 is TGTGCCAGCTCACGGCGGACAGGGTTTACCTACGAGCAGTACTTC. This sequence encodes CASSRRTGFTYEQYF.

The chain joins TRBV28 to TRBJ1-2, with D tentatively TRBD1 (6 bases). There are 14 residues in the CDR3. Trimming cost V 2 bases and J 1 base, with 8 bases left between them. Per the germline V gene, CDR1 is MDHEN and CDR2 is SYDVKM. The CDR3 DNA sequence: TGTGCCAGCAGTTTAGAGGGGGTTAACTATGGCTACACCTTC. Its protein is CASSLEGVNYGYTF.

V gene TRBV5-1 combines with J gene TRBJ1-6, with D perhaps TRBD1 (5 bases). The CDR3 sequence is 14 residues long. V was trimmed by 0 bases and J by 10 bases, leaving 11 bases between them. CDR1 is SGHRS, CDR2 YFSETQ, per germline. This chain's CDR3 is CASSLGQRPSPLHF. In DNA, the CDR3 is TGCGCCAGCAGCTTGGGACAGAGGCCCTCACCCCTCCACTTT.

This sequence joins TRBV7-9 and TRBJ2-1; D call uncertain. Germline-derived CDR1 and CDR2 are SEHNR and FQNEAQ (reference sequence). With 5 bases removed from V and 6 bases from J, the gap between germline ends came to 14 bases. CDR3 size: 14 residues. The CDR3 coding sequence is TGTGCCAGCAGCGCCCCGGCGCGGCCCAATGAGCAGTTCTTC. It specifies CASSAPARPNEQFF.

This clone was detected ten times or more. The rearrangement links TRBV12-3 or TRBV12-4 to TRBJ1-2, with D possibly matching TRBD1 (5 bases). The CDR3 extends over 12 amino acids. V lost 5 bases and J lost 12, with 16 bases in between. Here the CDR3 reads CASSLGTIGHTF. CDR3 nucleotide sequence: TGTGCCAGCAGTCTCGGGACTATCGGCCACACCTTC.

V gene TRBV5-1 combines with J gene TRBJ1-2; a weak D match, TRBD1 (6 bases). This CDR3 is 16 amino acids long. Trimming stripped 0 bases from V and 2 bases from J, with 14 bases between. CDR1 is SGHRS, CDR2 YFSETQ, per germline. CDR3 protein: CASSLGRQELNYGYTF. CDR3 DNA sequence: TGCGCCAGCAGCTTGGGCCGACAGGAGCTGAACTATGGCTACACCTTC.

This sequence joins TRBV5-4 and TRBJ2-5; D is perhaps TRBD1 (6 bases). Trimming took 0 bases from V and 4 from J, leaving 16 bases between them. CDR3 length: 16 amino acids. Germline V gene sequence: CDR1 SGHNT, CDR2 YYREEE (reference sequence). This chain's CDR3 is CASSLGVAGVGETQYF. In DNA form, the CDR3 reads TGTGCCAGCAGCTTGGGGGTGGCAGGGGTAGGAGAGACCCAGTACTTC.

This chain joins TRBV6-5 and TRBJ1-1, with D perhaps matching TRBD1 (5 bases). Per germline, CDR1 MNHEY and CDR2 SVGAGI. Between the trimmed V and J ends, which lost 4 bases and 1 base, there was a span of 10 bases. The CDR3 has 14 residues. CDR3 residues: CASSSGLENTEAFF. As DNA, the CDR3 is TGTGCCAGCAGTTCGGGACTGGAGAACACTGAAGCTTTCTTT.

This clone was counted a single time. The J gene is TRBJ1-6, the V gene TRBV30; D call uncertain. The CDR3 totals 15 residues. V was clipped by 4 bases and J by 0 bases, with 10 bases between them. The germline CDR1 and CDR2 sequences are GTSNPN and SVGIG (reference sequence). CDR3 sequence (DNA): TGTGCCTGGACAAAAACAAGCTCCTATAATTCACCCCTCCACTTT. Protein sequence: CAWTKTSSYNSPLHF.

The chain employs TRBV6-1 and TRBJ1-2, with 8 bases lining up with TRBD1. The V gene end was trimmed by 1 base and the J gene end by 4 bases; junction bases not matched to a gene: 2. The CDR3 has 14 residues. The V gene's germline CDR1 is MNHNS and CDR2 SASEGT. The CDR3 loop is CASSEVGTGYGYTF. The CDR3, as DNA: TGTGCCAGCAGTGAAGTAGGGACAGGCTATGGCTACACCTTC.

This chain uses TRBV14 with TRBJ1-1; D gene unclear. Looked up from germline, CDR1 is SGHDN and CDR2 is FVKESK. Trimming removed 0 bases at V and 4 bases at J, with 9 bases between. CDR3 size: 14 residues. The CDR3, as DNA: TGTGCCAGCAGCCAAGATCGCGTCGTCACTGAAGCTTTCTTT. Amino acid sequence: CASSQDRVVTEAFF.

The chain is built from TRBV5-1 and TRBJ1-2; 8 nucleotides agree with TRBD1. The CDR3 extends over 14 amino acids. CDR1 SGHRS and CDR2 YFSETQ come from the germline V gene. Trimming took 5 bases from V and 6 from J; bases not matched to a gene: 9. CDR3 in amino acids: CASRSGGLLNGYTF. CDR3 sequence (DNA): TGCGCCAGCAGATCAGGGGGCCTCTTGAATGGCTACACCTTC.